Given below is one T cell receptor (beta chain) in context. This entry is derived from a study of chemoradiotherapy in HPV16-positive cancers. There are 13 residues in the CDR3. Data came from immunoSEQ multiplex PCR; TCRdb stores just in-frame clones and leaves some out. The table includes approximately 12,000 clones, around 85% detected once. The TCR was taken from a human donor with HPV-associated anogenital cancer. Material: blood, obtained from a patient who underwent chemoradiotherapy. The chain employs TRBV21-1 and TRBJ1-5; TRBD1 is the table's D call and was not checked against the DNA. TRBV21-1 constitutes a pseudogene. The CDR3 DNA reads TGTGCCAGCAGCACCGACAGGGATCAGCCCCAGCATTTT. It encodes CASSTDRDQPQHF.